The 12 T cell receptor beta chains presented below share a single source sample, sequenced in a study of siplizumab effects on memory and regulatory T cells. The data were produced by immunoSEQ multiplex PCR, yet TCRdb's version contains in-frame clones alone and is incomplete. The data show fewer than 9,500 clones, with about 70% seen just once and about two thirds held by the top ten. The sequencing sample was made of effector memory CD8+ T cells sorted from blood. Noted subset: unstimulated CD8+ effector memory T cells. Receptor source: a human donor in good health.

The DNA for the CDR3 is TGTGCCAGCAGTGACGGTGCGGGGGGCGATGAGCAGTTCTTC. This gives the protein CASSDGAGGDEQFF. This sequence joins TRBV6-4 and TRBJ2-1; 8 nucleotides match TRBD2. The CDR3 covers 14 residues. Germline V gene sequence: CDR1 MRHNA, CDR2 SNTAGT. J was trimmed by 8 bases and V by 2 bases; bases with no gene match: 5.

The V gene is TRBV7-9, the J gene TRBJ2-7, with 7 bases matching TRBD2. Germline lookup yields CDR1 SEHNR and CDR2 FQNEAQ (reference sequence). V was clipped by 3 bases and J by 0 bases; unmatched bases: 5. The CDR3 consists of 15 residues. DNA of the CDR3: TGTGCCAGCAGCTTCGGACTAGGGTACTCCTACGAGCAGTACTTC. Its translation is CASSFGLGYSYEQYF. The whole variable domain, remainder taken from reference TRBV7-9 and TRBJ2-7, is DTGVSQNPRHKITKRGQNVTFRCDPISEHNRLYWYRQTLGQGPEFLTYFQNEAQLEKSRLLSDRFSAERPKGSFSTLEIQRTEQGDSAMYLCASSFGLGYSYEQYFGPGTRLTVT.

This chain links TRBV6-5 with TRBJ2-2; TRBD2 matches at 7 bases. The CDR3 loop spans 14 amino acids. V dropped 2 bases and J dropped 6; count of bases not matched to a gene: 3. Germline loops: CDR1 MNHEY, CDR2 SVGAGI. The CDR3 nucleotides read TGTGCCAGCAGTTACGACGGACTAGCCGGGGAGCTGTTTTTT. This codes for CASSYDGLAGELFF.

This rearrangement joins TRBV25-1 to TRBJ2-7; D may match TRBD1 or TRBD2 (6 bases each). The CDR3 sequence is 15 residues long. V lost 4 bases and J 1 base, leaving 14 bases between the germline ends. CDR1 is MGHDK and CDR2 is SYGVNS in the germline V gene. CDR3 bases: TGTGCCAGCAGTGGAACAGGGAGGAAATCCTACGAGCAGTACTTC. Translation gives CASSGTGRKSYEQYF.

The V call is TRBV5-6, the J call TRBJ2-7, with a weak D call TRBD2 (5 bases). This CDR3 has 14 amino acids. The ends were cut back, 0 bases at V and 6 bases at J, with 13 bases in the middle. CDR1 and CDR2 from the germline V gene are SGHDT and YYEEEE. This CDR3 is CASSLGTVLGEQYF. DNA of the CDR3: TGTGCCAGCAGCTTGGGAACAGTACTAGGCGAGCAGTACTTC.

This clone was seen more than once but under ten times. This chain uses TRBV5-1 with TRBJ1-2; D is possibly TRBD1 (5 bases). Germline CDR1 SGHRS, CDR2 YFSETQ. V lost 0 bases, J lost 7 bases, and 19 bases lay in between. CDR3 size: 16 residues. CDR3 in amino acids: CASSLGPRGDTGGYTF. Written as DNA, the CDR3 is TGCGCCAGCAGCTTGGGACCACGGGGGGATACGGGTGGCTACACCTTC.

V gene TRBV4-2 combines with J gene TRBJ2-7, with 11 nucleotides matching TRBD2. CDR1 is LGHNA, CDR2 YNFKEQ, per germline. The CDR3 is 17 residues long. V shed 0 bases, J shed 3 bases, and the junction held 7 bases outside the gene matches. CDR3 DNA: TGTGCCAGCAGCCAAGACCACGGGACTAGCGGTTACTACGAGCAGTACTTC. Translated, it gives CASSQDHGTSGYYEQYF.

This rearrangement joins TRBV19 to TRBJ2-7, with TRBD1 matching over 10 bases. Germline values: CDR1 LNHDA, CDR2 SQIVND (reference sequence). The CDR3 is 14 residues long. With V trimmed by 7 bases and J by 1 base, 4 bases remained unmatched. CDR3 coding DNA: TGTGCCAGTAAAGGACAGGGGGATTCCTACGAGCAGTACTTC. Encoded protein: CASKGQGDSYEQYF.

The DNA for the CDR3 is TGTGCCAGCAGTCACCCCGAAGGCGAGCAGTACTTC. Translating it yields CASSHPEGEQYF. The V and J genes are TRBV14 and TRBJ2-7; D is unresolved. Trimming took 6 bases from V and 6 from J, leaving 12 bases between them. Germline lookup yields CDR1 SGHDN and CDR2 FVKESK. This CDR3 has 12 residues. Combining the CDR3 with reference TRBV14 and TRBJ2-7 gives the whole variable domain EAGVTQFPSHSVIEKGQTVTLRCDPISGHDNLYWYRRVMGKEIKFLLHFVKESKQDESGMPNNRFLAERTGGTYSTLKVQPAELEDSGVYFCASSHPEGEQYFGPGTRLTVT.

This clone showed up just a few times. V is TRBV6-5 and J is TRBJ2-1; no clear D. The CDR3 is 11 amino acids. The germline CDR1 and CDR2 sequences are MNHEY and SVGAGI. Trimming took 2 bases from V and 10 from J, leaving 6 bases between them. The CDR3 DNA follows: TGTGCCAGCAGTTACGGGCGAGAGCAGTTCTTC. Its protein product is CASSYGREQFF.

This clone was counted a few times. This chain connects TRBV12-2 to TRBJ2-3; the tabulated D call, TRBD2, remains unverified against the DNA. TRBV12-2 is a pseudogene segment. CDR3 size: 15 residues. The CDR3, as DNA: TGTGCAAGTCGCTTAGGGACTAGCGGGACAGATACGCAGTATTTT. Its protein product is CASRLGTSGTDTQYF.

The chain couples TRBV30 to TRBJ2-2, with D uncertain. V was shortened by 0 bases and J by 8 bases, with 16 bases between the two germline ends. The CDR3 is 15 residues long. Germline-derived CDR1 and CDR2 are GTSNPN and SVGIG (reference sequence). DNA of the CDR3: TGTGCCTGGAGTGTAGGTTGGAGAGAAGCAGGGGAGCTGTTTTTT. This gives the protein CAWSVGWREAGELFF.